A single sample is the source of the 8 T cell receptor beta chains below, sequenced in a study of cytomegalovirus exposure and HLA in healthy donors. Both 60 Vbeta primers and 13 Jbeta primers went into the PCR. This table comes from immunoSEQ multiplex PCR, and its TCRdb copy is limited to in-frame clones, with some not included. The table lists roughly 150,000 clones, approximately 80% of them singletons, with 1.4% in the top ten. The specimen was PBMCs. All receptors come from a male donor in good health and CMV-seronegative.

The V gene is TRBV7-6, the J gene TRBJ1-5; 7 nucleotides agree with TRBD1. Germline V gene sequence: CDR1 SGHVS, CDR2 FNYEAQ. This CDR3 is built from 15 residues. With V trimmed by 5 bases and J by 3 bases, 7 bases remained unmatched. The CDR3 DNA reads TGTGCCAGCAGCAGTGGAGACAGGGTCAATCAGCCCCAGCATTTT. Protein sequence: CASSSGDRVNQPQHF. Supplemented by reference TRBV7-6 and TRBJ1-5, the full variable domain reads GAGVSQSPRYKVTKRGQDVALRCDPISGHVSLYWYRQALGQGPEFLTYFNYEAQQDKSGLPNDRFSAERPEGSISTLTIQRTEQRDSAMYRCASSSGDRVNQPQHFGDGTRLSIL.

In its sample, this clone was seen a few times. Here the CDR3 reads CASSLMARSGGETQYF. CDR3 DNA: TGCGCCAGCAGCTTGATGGCCCGGTCCGGGGGGGAGACCCAGTACTTC. The chain employs TRBV5-1 and TRBJ2-5, with TRBD2 matching 7 bases. The V gene's germline CDR1 is SGHRS and CDR2 YFSETQ. V lost 1 base to trimming and J lost 5 bases; unmatched junction nucleotides: 11. CDR3 length equals 16 residues.

As DNA, the CDR3 is TGCGCCAGCAGCCAAGCAGGGGGCGGTTACGAGCAGTACTTC. It codes for CASSQAGGGYEQYF. The chain has TRBV4-3 and TRBJ2-7; TRBD1 agrees at 8 bases. Germline assignment: CDR1 LGHNA and CDR2 YSLEER. The trim removed 1 base at V and 4 bases at J, leaving 3 bases unmatched. This CDR3 is 14 amino acids long.

The chain combines TRBV28 with TRBJ2-5; unclear D gene. V lost 7 bases and J 4 bases, leaving 16 bases between the germline ends. The germline V gene has CDR1 MDHEN and CDR2 SYDVKM. The CDR3 runs to 14 residues. This chain's CDR3 is CASTLATVPETQYF. CDR3 DNA: TGTGCCAGCACTTTGGCAACCGTCCCAGAGACCCAGTACTTC.

The chain uses TRBV7-3 and TRBJ2-1, with a weak D call TRBD2 (5 bases). This CDR3 spans 15 amino acids. Germline CDR1 SGHTA, CDR2 FQGTGA. V lost 2 bases and J lost 1, with 9 bases in between. As DNA, the CDR3 is TGTGCCAGCAGCTTAGACGGGATTTCCTACAATGAGCAGTTCTTC. Translated: CASSLDGISYNEQFF. Full variable domain (outside the CDR3, taken from reference TRBV7-3 and TRBJ2-1): GAGVSQTPSNKVTEKGKYVELRCDPISGHTALYWYRQSLGQGPEFLIYFQGTGAADDSGLPNDRFFAVRPEGSVSTLKIQRTERGDSAVYLCASSLDGISYNEQFFGPGTRLTVL.

This clone was seen a few times. This sequence joins TRBV7-2 and TRBJ2-7, with a tentative D call TRBD1 (6 bases). The CDR3 spans 14 residues. The V and J ends lost 1 base and 4 bases respectively, with 11 bases between them. The V gene's germline CDR1 is SGHTA and CDR2 FQGNSA. The CDR3 reads CASSLVQGGYEQYF. CDR3 bases: TGTGCCAGCAGCTTAGTACAGGGCGGGTACGAGCAGTACTTC.

For the CDR3, the DNA is TGTGCCAGTAGTGTCACCGGGACAGGGAGCCCCGTATCCTACGAGCAGTACTTC. It translates to CASSVTGTGSPVSYEQYF. V is TRBV19 and J is TRBJ2-7, with TRBD1 matching 9 bases. The CDR3 extends over 18 amino acids. The germline V gene has CDR1 LNHDA and CDR2 SQIVND (reference sequence). The J segment lost 1 base and the V segment lost 5 bases, leaving 15 bases of the junction unmatched.

This rearrangement joins TRBV7-8 to TRBJ1-3; possible D gene TRBD1, 6 bases. The germline gives CDR1 SGHVS, CDR2 FQNEAQ. CDR3 length: 17 residues. V lost 4 bases, J lost 3 bases, and 19 bases lay in between. The CDR3 sequence: CASSSQDSSGVGNTIYF. The CDR3 DNA follows: TGTGCCAGCAGCTCGCAAGATAGTTCAGGGGTTGGAAACACCATATATTTT.